These T cell receptor beta chains were read from a single sample in a study of T cells expressing NK-cell markers. TCRdb reprocessed the 5' RACE reads; each CDR3 protein has one entry and no DNA is given. This table lists about 460,000 distinct CDR3 sequences. Material: blood T cells: a sorted CD56 or NKG2C T cell subset, CD4+ or CD8+ T cells, or bulk PBMC T cells (not recorded which). The receptors were gathered from a woman aged 45-59 years in good health. Both conserved end residues are part of each CDR3. Fields, in order: CDR3 protein, J gene, V gene.

CASSLRGLAGVADTQYF,TRBJ2-3,TRBV5-1
CASSLDLTEAFF,TRBJ1-1,TRBV5-1
CASIDSGRSTDTQYF,TRBJ2-3,TRBV7-9
CASSLSRDGEQFF,TRBJ2-1,TRBV12-3/TRBV12-4
CASSLVAGAADTQYF,TRBJ2-3,TRBV28
CASSQDSVETQYF,TRBJ2-5,TRBV3-1
CASKGGGEAFF,TRBJ1-1,TRBV5-1
CASSQDQPSGEKGHEQFF,TRBJ2-1,TRBV4-1
CASSQDLAGTSVTDTQYF,TRBJ2-3,TRBV14
CASSQAEEQYF,TRBJ2-7,TRBV3-1
CATSDAGPLYNEQFF,TRBJ2-1,TRBV24-1
CASSQDLPLWANTGELFF,TRBJ2-2,TRBV4-2
CASRVRRDSGNTIYF,TRBJ1-3,TRBV5-6
CASSLAVVLSYNEQFF,TRBJ2-1,TRBV11-1
CASSESGANTDTQYF,TRBJ2-3,TRBV10-1
CASSLVTSKINTGELFF,TRBJ2-2,TRBV11-2
CASSPPREGGYTF,TRBJ1-2,TRBV3-1
CASSAMGGGNEQFF,TRBJ2-1,TRBV5-6
CASSEAVEDEQYF,TRBJ2-7,TRBV2
CSALQLNSYNEQFF,TRBJ2-1,TRBV20-1
CASSVVGGNNSPLHF,TRBJ1-6,TRBV9
CASSSYLTGGGYEQFF,TRBJ2-1,TRBV6-5
CASSASRGGAEAFF,TRBJ1-1,TRBV5-1
CASSPQTANTEAFF,TRBJ1-1,TRBV5-1
CASRPTSGYTDTQYF,TRBJ2-3,TRBV12-3/TRBV12-4
CASSRSSGWSSYEQYF,TRBJ2-7,TRBV12-3/TRBV12-4
CSAGLAGPHEQYF,TRBJ2-7,TRBV29-1
CASSLVVYSNQPQHF,TRBJ1-5,TRBV7-2
CASSMDRGGEQYF,TRBJ2-7,TRBV18
CASSPPGQGRMIVYGYTF,TRBJ1-2,TRBV18
CATSRNFLGDDTGELFF,TRBJ2-2,TRBV15
CSVPLYNEQFF,TRBJ2-1,TRBV29-1
CASGLAEHLAKNIQYF,TRBJ2-4,TRBV6-8
CASSLRLRWQDFDGYTF,TRBJ1-2,TRBV5-6
CATQEEARRGDTQYF,TRBJ2-3,TRBV2
CASSRETGPSYGYTF,TRBJ1-2,TRBV5-1
CSASVWDKANNEQFF,TRBJ2-1,TRBV20-1
CASRLTHATYNEQFF,TRBJ2-1,TRBV5-1
CASSQISGARTEAFF,TRBJ1-1,TRBV3-1
CSASGTGKIYEQFF,TRBJ2-1,TRBV29-1
CASSLETSGYTQYF,TRBJ2-3,TRBV27
CASSLVGTGIVEAFF,TRBJ1-1,TRBV5-1
CASSPGGRREETQYF,TRBJ2-5,TRBV3-1
CATSRDRHSDTQYF,TRBJ2-3,TRBV15
CASSLVAELNEKLFF,TRBJ1-4,TRBV5-1
CASSLRGTERRAFF,TRBJ1-1,TRBV5-1
CASSPRDVVDQPQHF,TRBJ1-5,TRBV6-2/TRBV6-3
CSVGIIAKNIQYF,TRBJ2-4,TRBV29-1
CASSHNSGVLTGYNEQFF,TRBJ2-1,TRBV4-1
CASSPKAGAAAFF,TRBJ1-1,TRBV18